The entry that follows covers one T cell receptor (beta chain) sequence. Its antigen is undetermined. A read error is possible here, since a much larger clone lies one base away. The sample originates from a study of CD8+CD57+ T cells in acquired aplastic anemia. The overall study: An average of 3.2 ug of DNA was obtained from sorted CD4+ and CD8+ cells.

Profiling of TCR beta VDJ combinations and CDR3 sequences used genomic DNA as template. Via MiXCR, TCRdb re-called the reads, giving one row per CDR3 protein. The sample carries 350,000 to 450,000 distinct CDR3 sequences, roughly 68% recorded once. General study points: Almost 30 sequences, all CD8+ CDR3, were shared between patients and controls.

The germline CDR1 and CDR2 sequences are ENHRY and SYGVKD. The ends lost 5 bases at V and 5 bases at J; junction bases unmatched: 10. CDR3 length: 15 residues. The V call is TRBV10-3, the J call TRBJ2-3, with TRBD1 matching 7 bases. The sample comprised sorted CD4+, CD8+, or CD8+CD57+ T cells (not recorded which) from PBMCs. This clonotype originated in a human donor in good health, serving as a control. The CDR3 coding sequence is TGTGCCATCAGTCCCCAGGGGGTGGGCTTAGATACGCAGTATTTT. Amino acid sequence: CAISPQGVGLDTQYF.